This paragraph reports one T cell receptor (beta chain). This clonotype was recorded a few times. Its antigen is still unknown. It has no much larger one-base neighbor in the sample; base qualities were not kept. The donors were some 39 Caucasian individuals from Russia, aged 6 to 90 years, who were systemically healthy. Approximately 10 milliliters of peripheral blood were collected from each donor into EDTA-treated Vacutainer tubes. Ficoll-Paque density-gradient centrifugation was used to isolate PBMCs, with at least 6.5 million per sample. Trizol reagent was used to extract total RNA from PBMCs, with at least 6 micrograms per sample. For every donor, flow cytometry on a PBMC aliquot measured the percentage of naive CD45RAhigh/CD27high T cells. As encoded in the germline V gene (reference sequence), CDR1 is DFQATT while CDR2 is SNEGSKA. The V end loses 0 bases and the J end loses 4 bases, and a stretch of 16 bases separates them. There are 17 amino acids in the CDR3, from cysteine to phenylalanine inclusive. This entry keeps only the CDR3 DNA: 51 bases, framed from base 1.

Library generation was performed with 5' RACE. These reads were obtained on an Illumina HiSeq 2500. A second PCR of roughly 7 to 11 cycles was performed with a sample-barcoded 5' primer and a J-beta primer mix. Each TCR beta cDNA molecule received a unique molecular identifier from a template-switch 5' adaptor carrying 12 random nucleotides. Each sample yielded at least 3 million CDR3-containing paired-end reads. First-strand cDNA synthesis was performed from all RNA using the Mint cDNA synthesis kit, with priming by a TRBC-specific oligonucleotide. After uracil-DNA glycosylase treatment, a first 18-cycle PCR used universal primers M1SS and BC2_uni_R on all cDNA. Turning to the authors' computational methods: For normalization, 1 million high-quality reads were randomly selected from each sample, with every read carrying a distinct molecular identifier. Reads sharing molecular identifiers were discarded rather than binned into consensus sequences. MiTCR, set to a Q25 quality threshold and the strictest error-elimination algorithm, was used for CDR3 identification, clonotype clustering and error correction. A nonparametric unseen species model using Euler transformation provided a lower-bound estimate of total TCR beta diversity. TCRdb itself trimmed the public reads at Q25 with fastp, ran MiXCR and retained productive beta chains. All rows with the same CDR3 protein become a single entry with the most common DNA and genes. These V and J calls rely on TCRdb rather than the paper's analysis. This sample holds about 800,000 distinct CDR3 sequences; approximately 25% were observed only once. The ten largest make up under 4% of the sample.

The data were taken from a study of blood T cells in healthy people across ages (dated by TCRdb to 2013 to 2016). General notes on the study: Template switching captured roughly one uniquely barcoded TCR beta cDNA molecule per two T cells in model experiments. Donors were grouped into four age groups: young (average about 15 years), middle-aged (approximately 41), aged (62) and long-lived (82). The study analyzed two additional independent replicas of 1 million unique cDNA reads from the same blood draw for two donors, one aged 18 to 30 and one aged 80 or older. The study measured age-related changes in TCR beta repertoire diversity using deep sequencing normalized with unique cDNA molecular identifiers. The investigation overall reported the following: Observed TCR beta diversity per million T cells fell roughly linearly with age, and a significant reduction was already apparent by age about 36. Compared with the aged group, the long-lived group had more naive CD4+ T cells, fewer expanded clones and increased TCR diversity, a pattern suggesting age selection. There was a strong correlation between observed TCR beta diversity and the percentage of naive T cells measured by flow cytometry. Estimates of total diversity based on one million sequenced T cells were regarded as lower bounds and as underestimates. Because profiling used bulk unsorted PBMCs, naive and antigen-experienced compartments could not be compared conclusively. Because the CMV infection status of the donors was unknown, age-related changes in expanded clonotypes may potentially have been confounded.

These records were also assigned to another study, of T cells of mothers and their children. As that second study puts it: Nine systemically healthy Caucasian individuals, comprising three mothers and their six children, were included as donors. cDNA synthesis used all of the extracted RNA, with 1.5 ug of RNA in each 15 ul reaction. In the second PCR, the M1S primer added sample barcodes and 2-4 random nucleotides. More than 8 million TCR beta CDR3 reads were obtained from each mother, and roughly 3 million reads were obtained from each child. In both related and unrelated pairs, thymic selection shapes the output of TCR recombination in a similar way, with inherited differences having only a minor effect. Normalized repertoire overlap was always slightly but never significantly higher in related than unrelated mother-child pairs. With a sensitivity of approximately 93 clones per million clonotypes, no persistent microchimeric T cell clones were detected. The study used deep NGS to compare TCR beta repertoires of mothers and children, seeking features distinguishing related mother-child pairs from unrelated individuals. On average, the children were about 10 +/- 4 years old, while the mothers were 40 +/- 4 years old. Libraries were sequenced on Illumina HiSeq 2000 with 100+100 nt paired-end reads after adapter ligation with NEBNext reagents. To prevent cross-contamination, the mother and child libraries were prepared one month apart and sequenced in separate runs. Between roughly 500,000 and 2,300,000 distinct TCR beta clonotypes were identified per donor. Naive TCR beta clonotypes were estimated from low-frequency clonotypes matched to each donor's FACS-determined naive share, without sorting.

Sequencing was carried out using blood. Rearrangement joined TRBV20-1 to TRBJ1-6, with a tentative D gene TRBD1 over 6 matching bases. The TCR comes from a boy between 5 and 17 years old in good health. The DNA is as follows: TGCAGTGCTAGAGACCCCCTATGGGACACTTATAATTCACCCCTCCACTTT. This sequence encodes CSARDPLWDTYNSPLHF.